This T cell receptor beta chain was sequenced in a study of spatial heterogeneity in lung cancer. Study at large: For the average unique TCR and UMI combination, more than eight occurrences appeared in raw reads. Study-level results: Relative to follow-up, resection was when ubiquitous expanded tumor TCRs appeared more in blood.

With respect to this clonotype: Its antigen is not identified.

The sample's time point: sample taken at primary tumor resection. Unsorted whole RNA of tumor, nontumor lung or frozen PBMC was sequenced. A total of under 80 untreated early-stage non-small cell lung cancer patients served as donors. Germline trimming cut 11 bases from V and 7 bases from J; bases unmatched to any gene: 10. CDR3 length: 15 amino acids. The germline CDR1 and CDR2 sequences are ENHRY and SYGVKD. Every molecule of TCR cDNA had its own unique molecular identifier. TCRdb used MiXCR to reprocess the 5' RACE reads, holding one entry per CDR3 protein. Of about 92,000 distinct CDR3 sequences in the sample, more than 10% were seen once.

The rearrangement uses TRBV10-3 and TRBJ2-2, with 13 nucleotides matching TRBD2. The sequenced sample was PBMCs, obtained at surgery. This TCR came from a male donor with early-stage non-small cell lung cancer. CDR3: CASYRTSGSHGELFF. For the CDR3, the DNA is TGTGCCTCCTACCGGACTAGCGGGAGTCACGGGGAGCTGTTTTTT.